The 31 T cell receptor beta chains in this list originate from one sample, sequenced in a study of PD-1 blockade in classical Hodgkin lymphoma. Sequencing used immunoSEQ multiplex PCR; TCRdb keeps in-frame clones, though not all of them. The sample records more than 30,000 clones, 77% being singletons. Time point described: cycle 4 day 1 (C4D1), after five to seven weeks of nivolumab. Each patient experienced a relapse that followed autologous stem cell transplantation, and brentuximab vedotin exposure varied. The specimen was peripheral blood mononuclear cells (PBMCs), collected before the fourth cycle of nivolumab. The receptor set was obtained from a human donor with classical Hodgkin lymphoma.

The genes are TRBV9 and TRBJ2-5, with 10 nucleotides matching TRBD1. Germline V gene data show CDR1 as SGDLS and CDR2 as YYNGEE. V shed 4 bases and J 1 base; nucleotides not matched to a gene: 4. The length of the CDR3 is 15 residues. The CDR3: CASSFRQGAQETQYF. CDR3 coding DNA: TGTGCCAGCAGCTTTAGACAGGGGGCCCAAGAGACCCAGTACTTC.

The chain combines TRBV28 with TRBJ1-2; D remains unclear. CDR3 length equals 15 residues. V lost 8 bases, J lost 6 bases, and 22 bases lay in between. The germline V gene encodes CDR1 MDHEN and CDR2 SYDVKM. The CDR3 reads CASPPQAESKNGYTF. CDR3 nucleotides: TGTGCCAGCCCCCCCCAGGCCGAATCTAAGAATGGCTACACCTTC.

In its sample, this clone was seen a few times. The chain joins TRBV4-3 to TRBJ1-2, with a possible D match to TRBD1 (6 bases). The CDR3 is made up of 16 amino acids. V was clipped by 0 bases and J by 1 base, with 12 bases between them. Per the germline V gene, CDR1 is LGHNA and CDR2 is YSLEER. CDR3 in amino acids: CASSQDLGHLNYGYTF. The CDR3, as DNA: TGCGCCAGCAGCCAAGACTTGGGACATCTTAACTATGGCTACACCTTC.

The V gene is TRBV5-6, the J gene TRBJ1-4; D is perhaps TRBD1 (6 bases). Germline V CDR1 and CDR2: SGHDT, YYEEEE. Trimming pared 2 bases from V and 7 bases from J, leaving 12 bases between. The CDR3 consists of 14 residues. CDR3 region: CASSLGRGTEKLFF. CDR3 nucleotide sequence: TGTGCCAGCAGCTTAGGCAGGGGTACTGAAAAACTGTTTTTT.

The J gene is TRBJ1-6, the V gene TRBV12-5; D ambiguous. The CDR3 contains 14 residues. In germline, CDR1 is LGHNT, CDR2 FRNRAP. Trimming took off 5 bases at V and 9 bases at J, with 14 bases between the two ends. The CDR3: CASGRLTRGSPLHF. CDR3 coding DNA: TGTGCTAGTGGTAGACTGACACGCGGTTCACCCCTCCACTTT.

The gene calls are TRBV5-1 and TRBJ2-3, with D possibly TRBD2 on 5 matching bases. Germline loops: CDR1 SGHRS, CDR2 YFSETQ. V gave up 5 bases and J gave up 5 bases, with 9 bases separating them. The CDR3 runs to 12 residues. The CDR3 spells CASSRGEDTQYF. The CDR3 DNA reads as TGCGCCAGCAGTCGGGGAGAAGATACGCAGTATTTT.

The chain is built from TRBV28 and TRBJ2-1, with 7 bases aligning to TRBD2. The CDR3 has 14 amino acids. Trimming took 8 bases from V and 8 from J; bases not matched to a gene: 12. Germline V CDR1 and CDR2: MDHEN, SYDVKM. CDR3 amino acids: CASRDLYAGDEQFF. The CDR3 coding sequence is TGTGCCAGCCGGGACCTCTATGCGGGGGATGAGCAGTTCTTC.

The rearrangement joins TRBV7-6 to TRBJ2-2; the D call may be TRBD1 or TRBD2 (5 bases each). The V gene's germline CDR1 is SGHVS and CDR2 FNYEAQ. V gave up 2 bases and J gave up 6 bases, with 10 bases separating them. The CDR3 extends over 14 amino acids. The CDR3: CASSLSRGAGELFF. CDR3 DNA sequence: TGTGCCAGCAGCTTATCGAGAGGGGCCGGGGAGCTGTTTTTT.

The chain recombines TRBV19 with TRBJ1-2; D is unclear. The V and J ends lost 5 bases and 8 bases respectively, with 12 bases between them. CDR1 and CDR2 (germline): LNHDA, SQIVND (reference sequence). The CDR3 has 12 residues. CDR3 nucleotides: TGTGCCAGTAGTCCGAACCTGGGCGGCTACACCTTC. It is translated as CASSPNLGGYTF.

The chain recombines TRBV4-2 with TRBJ2-6; D may be TRBD2 (6 bases). Germline CDR1 reads LGHNA; CDR2 reads YNFKEQ. The CDR3 runs 19 residues. The ends were cut back, 0 bases at V and 2 bases at J, with 17 bases in the middle. The CDR3 protein is CASSQDWRQGLAGANVLTF. CDR3 in DNA: TGTGCCAGCAGCCAAGATTGGCGGCAGGGACTTGCTGGGGCCAACGTCCTGACTTTC.

The chain joins TRBV27 to TRBJ1-2; tentatively, D is TRBD1 (5 bases). In germline, CDR1 is MNHEY, CDR2 SMNVEV (reference sequence). The CDR3 has 13 residues. V was clipped by 10 bases and J by 5 bases, with 17 bases between them. CDR3: CATQRQGDYGYTF. The DNA of the CDR3 is TGTGCCACACAAAGGCAGGGAGATTATGGCTACACCTTC.

The rearrangement links TRBV7-2 to TRBJ2-1; 12 bases map to TRBD2. Germline CDR1 SGHTA, CDR2 FQGNSA. The CDR3 has 17 amino acids. V lost 2 bases and J lost 5; bases outside the gene matches: 7. The CDR3 loop reads CASSLLAGGIFHNEQFF. The CDR3 DNA follows: TGTGCCAGCAGCTTACTAGCGGGGGGGATCTTTCACAATGAGCAGTTCTTC.

The rearrangement links TRBV4-2 to TRBJ1-6, with 7 bases identical to TRBD1. This CDR3 is built from 16 residues. Germline assignment: CDR1 LGHNA and CDR2 YNFKEQ. The V segment lost 0 bases and the J segment 6 bases; nucleotides outside the gene matches: 5. Here the CDR3 reads CASSQETDRSNSPLHF. CDR3 sequence (DNA): TGTGCCAGCAGCCAAGAGACGGACAGGTCTAATTCACCCCTCCACTTT.

This chain links TRBV5-4 with TRBJ1-2, with 10 bases lining up with TRBD1. Germline CDR1 and CDR2: SGHNT and YYREEE (reference sequence). This CDR3 region has 14 residues. With V trimmed by 4 bases and J by 8 bases, 8 bases remained unmatched. The CDR3 protein is CASSPLETGGGYTF. The CDR3 DNA reads as TGTGCCAGCAGCCCCTTAGAGACAGGGGGCGGCTACACCTTC.

In this sample, this clone turned up a few times. J is TRBJ2-4 and V is TRBV6-1, with D possibly being TRBD1 (6 bases). The CDR3 spans 16 residues. Trimming stripped 6 bases from V and 0 bases from J, with 15 bases between. From germline, CDR1 is MNHNS and CDR2 SASEGT. The DNA for the CDR3 is TGTGCCAGCAGGGAAACAGGGTTACTAGCCAAAAACATTCAGTACTTC. This codes for CASRETGLLAKNIQYF.

The table lists this clone with a few counts. The chain uses TRBV5-6 and TRBJ1-3; a possible D gene is TRBD1 (5 bases). Trimming pared 4 bases from V and 0 bases from J, leaving 11 bases between. The CDR3 sequence is 15 residues long. The V gene's germline CDR1 is SGHDT and CDR2 YYEEEE. The CDR3 protein is CASSQGSSSGNTIYF. The CDR3 DNA sequence: TGTGCCAGCAGCCAGGGCAGTTCCTCTGGAAACACCATATATTTT. The whole variable domain, remainder taken from reference TRBV5-6 and TRBJ1-3, is DAGVTQSPTHLIKTRGQQVTLRCSPKSGHDTVSWYQQALGQGPQFIFQYYEEEERQRGNFPDRFSGHQFPNYSSELNVNALLLGDSALYLCASSQGSSSGNTIYFGEGSWLTVV.

V is TRBV29-1 and J is TRBJ2-7, with 8 positions matching TRBD1. The CDR3 is 13 amino acids. The V gene end was trimmed by 4 bases and the J gene end by 3 bases; junction bases not matched to a gene: 5. CDR1 and CDR2 from the germline V gene are SQVTM and ANQGSEA. The CDR3 region has the DNA TGCAGCGTTGGGATTGGACAGGGCTACGAGCAGTACTTC. It specifies CSVGIGQGYEQYF.

This clone was detected once. The chain is built from TRBV5-6 and TRBJ1-5; D might be TRBD1 (6 bases). The CDR3 contains 14 residues. Germline values: CDR1 SGHDT, CDR2 YYEEEE. The V end lost 2 bases, the J end lost 6 bases, and 12 bases lay between the germline ends. The CDR3 spells CASSLGQTGQPQHF. DNA of the CDR3: TGTGCCAGCAGCTTAGGACAGACAGGTCAGCCCCAGCATTTT.

This clone occurred once. The rearrangement joins TRBV5-1 to TRBJ2-2; 7 bases map to TRBD2. The CDR3 has 17 amino acids. Trimming removed 4 bases from V and 0 bases from J; junction bases left unmatched: 9. Looked up from germline, CDR1 is SGHRS and CDR2 is YFSETQ. CDR3 loop: CASSHRTSGANTGELFF. The CDR3 nucleotides are TGCGCCAGCAGCCACCGAACCAGCGGGGCGAACACCGGGGAGCTGTTTTTT. Complete variable domain (other parts from reference TRBV5-1 and TRBJ2-2): KAGVTQTPRYLIKTRGQQVTLSCSPISGHRSVSWYQQTPGQGLQFLFEYFSETQRNKGNFPGRFSGRQFSNSRSEMNVSTLELGDSALYLCASSHRTSGANTGELFFGEGSRLTVL.

This chain links TRBV30 with TRBJ2-6; D remains ambiguous. V was shortened by 5 bases and J by 2 bases, with 10 bases between the two germline ends. In germline, CDR1 is GTSNPN, CDR2 SVGIG (reference sequence). This CDR3 is 14 amino acids long. The CDR3 here is CAWAHLAGANVLTF. The CDR3 DNA is TGTGCCTGGGCTCACCTTGCTGGGGCCAACGTCCTGACTTTC.

The chain combines TRBV6-5 with TRBJ1-2, with no clear D. Trimming cost V 6 bases and J 4 bases, with 6 bases left between them. CDR1 and CDR2 from the germline V gene are MNHEY and SVGAGI. CDR3 length equals 11 residues. The CDR3 sequence: CASRGIYGYTF. The DNA for the CDR3 is TGTGCCAGCAGGGGAATCTATGGCTACACCTTC.

The chain employs TRBV5-4 and TRBJ2-1; 11 nucleotides agree with TRBD2. The CDR3 consists of 18 residues. Germline-derived CDR1 and CDR2 are SGHNT and YYREEE (reference sequence). J gave up 0 bases and V 1 base, and 6 bases lay outside the gene matches. CDR3 nucleotide sequence: TGTGCCAGCAGCTTGCCGACTAGCGGGGACAGCTCCTACAATGAGCAGTTCTTC. Residues: CASSLPTSGDSSYNEQFF.

V usage is TRBV18 and J usage is TRBJ2-7; 8 bases line up with TRBD1. Looked up from germline, CDR1 is KGHSH and CDR2 is LQKENI. V shed 4 bases and J 2 bases; nucleotides not matched to a gene: 4. CDR3 length equals 14 residues. The CDR3 is CASSQGQVTYEQYF. The CDR3 bases are TGTGCCAGCTCACAGGGACAGGTAACCTACGAGCAGTACTTC.

In this sample, this clone turned up a few times. The V and J genes are TRBV6-5 and TRBJ1-5, with 7 bases aligning to TRBD1. The CDR3 has 14 amino acids. CDR1 and CDR2 from the germline V gene are MNHEY and SVGAGI. After removal of 5 bases from V and 4 bases from J, the junction contained 5 bases not matched to a gene. CDR3 bases: TGTGCCAGCAGTCCCCAGGGACAGAATCAGCCCCAGCATTTT. Translated: CASSPQGQNQPQHF.

The V call is TRBV29-1, the J call TRBJ2-2; D is perhaps TRBD1 or TRBD2 (5 bases each). The ends were cut back, 6 bases at V and 7 bases at J, with 6 bases in the middle. CDR1 is SQVTM and CDR2 is ANQGSEA in the germline V gene. This CDR3 spans 10 amino acids. CDR3 protein: CSVGVGELFF. CDR3 in DNA: TGCAGCGTGGGGGTCGGGGAGCTGTTTTTT.

The genes are TRBV4-3 and TRBJ2-1, with 7 bases fitting TRBD2. V gave up 4 bases and J gave up 7 bases; unmatched junction bases: 7. The length of the CDR3 is 14 residues. Germline V CDR1 and CDR2: LGHNA, YSLEER. Here the CDR3 reads CASSLKVGGNEQFF. CDR3 nucleotides: TGCGCCAGCAGCCTAAAGGTCGGGGGGAATGAGCAGTTCTTC.

The chain links TRBV2 to TRBJ2-2; 8 nucleotides align to TRBD2. J lost 3 bases, V lost 6 bases, and 3 bases had no gene match. The CDR3 runs 14 residues. Germline V gives CDR1 SNHLY, CDR2 FYNNEI. Here the CDR3 reads CASRAGAHTGELFF. The CDR3 DNA is TGTGCCAGCAGAGCGGGGGCTCACACCGGGGAGCTGTTTTTT. Variable domain in full (rest from reference TRBV2 and TRBJ2-2): EPEVTQTPSHQVTQMGQEVILRCVPISNHLYFYWYRQILGQKVEFLVSFYNNEISEKSEIFDDQFSVERPDGSNFTLKIRSTKLEDSAMYFCASRAGAHTGELFFGEGSRLTVL.

The chain recombines TRBV15 with TRBJ2-2; possibly TRBD1 for D (6 bases). This CDR3 region has 22 residues. Trimming cost V 5 bases and J 0 bases, with 31 bases left between them. CDR1 LNHNV and CDR2 YYDKDF come from the germline V gene (reference sequence). The DNA for the CDR3 is TGTGCCACCAGCCTTCGAAGGGGGTTTCGGACTGAGAGAGCCCCGAACACCGGGGAGCTGTTTTTT. It is translated as CATSLRRGFRTERAPNTGELFF.

In its sample, this clone was seen once. The chain combines TRBV7-2 with TRBJ2-7, with D perhaps matching TRBD1 (5 bases). Trimming pared 2 bases from V and 5 bases from J, leaving 13 bases between. CDR1 and CDR2 (germline): SGHTA, FQGNSA. The CDR3 spans 14 residues. CDR3 DNA: TGTGCCAGCAGCTTAAACTGGCAGGGAAACGAGCAGTACTTC. Translation: CASSLNWQGNEQYF.

Within the sample, this clone is medium-sized. The rearrangement links TRBV7-9 to TRBJ2-1, with 9 positions matching TRBD2. The CDR3 totals 18 residues. With 5 bases clipped from V and 0 bases from J, the junction kept 11 bases outside the gene matches. CDR1 is SEHNR, CDR2 FQNEAQ, per germline (reference sequence). Here the CDR3 reads CASSPRSSGAYSYNEQFF. The CDR3 DNA sequence: TGTGCCAGCAGCCCCCGCTCTAGCGGGGCCTACTCCTACAATGAGCAGTTCTTC.

This chain uses TRBV6-6 with TRBJ1-5; D uncertain. This CDR3 comprises 13 residues. Germline CDR1 MNHNY, CDR2 SVGAGI (reference sequence). V lost 6 bases to trimming and J lost 4 bases, with 10 bases between them. This CDR3 reads CASRQYRNQPQHF. The CDR3, as DNA: TGTGCCAGCAGGCAGTATCGGAATCAGCCCCAGCATTTT.